Included here is one T cell receptor beta chain sequence, with context. The CDR3 is 14 amino acids. V shed 4 bases and J shed 0 bases, with 10 bases lying between them. CDR1 and CDR2 (germline): SGHNT, YYREEE (reference sequence). This sample was taken from a study of glioma-infiltrating T cells after dendritic cell vaccination. Study-wide background: Samples are from glioblastoma patients in Phase I and II dendritic cell vaccine trials. Dendritic cells derived from monocytes and pulsed with autologous tumor lysate formed the vaccine. Dendritic cell vaccine was injected intradermally three times, biweekly.

Time point of the sample: after dendritic cell vaccination, including at tumor progression/relapse. Patients had residual fresh-frozen tumor tissue and more than two years of survival data. Only in-frame clones appear in the TCRdb table, and some are missing; sequencing was by immunoSEQ multiplex PCR. The table includes 85,000 to 100,000 clones, about 81% detected once. Sequenced here: blood, sampled after dendritic cell vaccination. The origin of this receptor is a human donor with glioblastoma. The chain links TRBV5-4 to TRBJ1-1; TRBD1 might be the D (6 bases). CDR3 DNA sequence: TGTGCCAGCAGCCTCGGGACATTGAACACTGAAGCTTTCTTT. Translated, it gives CASSLGTLNTEAFF.